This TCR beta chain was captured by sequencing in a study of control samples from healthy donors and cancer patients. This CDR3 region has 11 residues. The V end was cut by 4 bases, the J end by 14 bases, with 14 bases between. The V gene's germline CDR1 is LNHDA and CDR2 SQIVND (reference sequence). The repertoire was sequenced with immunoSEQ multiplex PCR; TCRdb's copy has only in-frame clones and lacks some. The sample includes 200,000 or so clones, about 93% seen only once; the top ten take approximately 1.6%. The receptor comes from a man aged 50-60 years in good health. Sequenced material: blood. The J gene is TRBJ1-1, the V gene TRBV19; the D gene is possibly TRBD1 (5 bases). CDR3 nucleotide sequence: TGTGCCAGTAGTACGGGACGGAAGCAATTCTTT. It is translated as CASSTGRKQFF.